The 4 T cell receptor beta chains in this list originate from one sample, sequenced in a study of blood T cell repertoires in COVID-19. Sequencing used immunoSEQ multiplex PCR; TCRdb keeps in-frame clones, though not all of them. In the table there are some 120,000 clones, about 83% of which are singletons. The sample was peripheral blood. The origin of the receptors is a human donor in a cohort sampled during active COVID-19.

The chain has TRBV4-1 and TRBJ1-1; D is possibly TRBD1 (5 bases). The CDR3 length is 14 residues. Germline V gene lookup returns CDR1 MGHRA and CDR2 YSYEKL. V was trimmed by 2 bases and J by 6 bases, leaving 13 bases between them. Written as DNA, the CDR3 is TGCGCCAGCAGCCAAATATTTACAGGCGCTGAAGCTTTCTTT. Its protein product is CASSQIFTGAEAFF.

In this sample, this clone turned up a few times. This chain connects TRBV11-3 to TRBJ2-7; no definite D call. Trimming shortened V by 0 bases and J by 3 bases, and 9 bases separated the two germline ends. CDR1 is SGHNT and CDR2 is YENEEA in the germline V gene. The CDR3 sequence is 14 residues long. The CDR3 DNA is TGTGCCAGCAGCTTAGATAGCAGAAACTACGAGCAGTACTTC. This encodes CASSLDSRNYEQYF.

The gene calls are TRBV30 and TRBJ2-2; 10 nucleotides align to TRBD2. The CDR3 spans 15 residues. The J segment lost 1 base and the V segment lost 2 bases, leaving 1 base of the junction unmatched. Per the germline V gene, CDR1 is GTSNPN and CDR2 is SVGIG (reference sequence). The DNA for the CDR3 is TGTGCCTGGAGTCGACTAGCGGGGAACACCGGGGAGCTGTTTTTT. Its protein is CAWSRLAGNTGELFF.

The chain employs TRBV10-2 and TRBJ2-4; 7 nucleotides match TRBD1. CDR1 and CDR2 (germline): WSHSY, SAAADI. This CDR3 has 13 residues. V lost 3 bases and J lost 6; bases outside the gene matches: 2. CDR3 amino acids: CASSDGTVNIQYF. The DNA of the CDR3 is TGCGCCAGCAGTGATGGGACAGTAAACATTCAGTACTTC.